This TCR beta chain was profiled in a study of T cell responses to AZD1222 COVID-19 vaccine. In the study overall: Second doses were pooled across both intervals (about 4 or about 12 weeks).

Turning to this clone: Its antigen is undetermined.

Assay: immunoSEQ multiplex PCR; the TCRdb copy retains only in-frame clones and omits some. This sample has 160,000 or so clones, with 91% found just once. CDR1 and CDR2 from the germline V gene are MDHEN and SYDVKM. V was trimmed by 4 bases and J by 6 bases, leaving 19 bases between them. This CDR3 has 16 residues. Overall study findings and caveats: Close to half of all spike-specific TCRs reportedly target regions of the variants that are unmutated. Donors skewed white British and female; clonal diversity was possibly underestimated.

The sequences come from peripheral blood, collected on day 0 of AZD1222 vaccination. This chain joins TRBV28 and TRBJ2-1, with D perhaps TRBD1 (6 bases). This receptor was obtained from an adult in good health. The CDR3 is CASSSGGRPGVNEQFF. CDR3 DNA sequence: TGTGCCAGCAGTTCGGGTGGAAGGCCAGGGGTCAATGAGCAGTTCTTC.